Presented here are 25 T cell receptor beta chains from one specimen sequenced in a study of shared clonotypes between healthy human individuals. TCRdb keeps only in-frame clones here, not all; method: immunoSEQ multiplex PCR. The sample lists 900,000 to 1,200,000 clones, 78% occurring once. The sequencing input was memory CD4+ T cells from PBMCs. The subset was: CD45RA-negative fraction. The receptors were sampled from a young man in good health. Some clones in this sample may be carry-over from other donors' samples.

For this clone: Within the sample, other DNA sequences also encode this same CDR3. V gene TRBV7-3 combines with J gene TRBJ2-3, with D perhaps TRBD2 (6 bases). The V end lost 2 bases, the J end lost 4 bases, and 10 bases lay between the germline ends. The germline V gene has CDR1 SGHTA and CDR2 FQGTGA. CDR3 length equals 14 residues. The chain's CDR3 is CASSLGTSSDTQYF. The DNA for the CDR3 is TGTGCCAGCAGCTTAGGAACTAGCTCAGATACGCAGTATTTT.

The rearrangement joins TRBV7-9 to TRBJ2-5; 13 positions agree with TRBD2. Germline V gene sequence: CDR1 SEHNR, CDR2 FQNEAQ (reference sequence). The CDR3 contains 15 residues. Losses at the gene ends were 5 bases for V and 5 bases for J; bases not matched to a gene: 5. CDR3 protein: CASSRRTSGSETQYF. CDR3 nucleotide sequence: TGTGCCAGCAGCCGAAGGACTAGCGGGAGTGAGACCCAGTACTTC.

The V call is TRBV6-5, the J call TRBJ1-5, with D unclear. Trimming took off 6 bases at V and 4 bases at J, with 13 bases between the two ends. The CDR3 covers 14 residues. Germline V gives CDR1 MNHEY, CDR2 SVGAGI. The CDR3 DNA sequence: TGTGCCAGCAGACCCCGACAAGCTAATCAGCCCCAGCATTTT. This gives the protein CASRPRQANQPQHF.

This clone was observed once. The chain recombines TRBV10-3 with TRBJ1-2; a weak D match, TRBD1 (5 bases). Trimming took 3 bases from V and 7 from J, leaving 18 bases between them. The germline V gene encodes CDR1 ENHRY and CDR2 SYGVKD. The CDR3 extends over 15 amino acids. CDR3 protein: CAISDSREGVGGYTF. For the CDR3, the DNA is TGTGCCATCAGTGACTCCCGGGAAGGGGTAGGTGGCTACACCTTC.

This chain uses TRBV5-1 with TRBJ1-4; possible D gene TRBD1, 5 bases. Germline V gene sequence: CDR1 SGHRS, CDR2 YFSETQ. The CDR3 loop spans 14 amino acids. Trimming shortened V by 0 bases and J by 8 bases, and 11 bases separated the two germline ends. The CDR3 spells CASSLEGVREKLFF. In DNA, the CDR3 is TGCGCCAGCAGCTTGGAAGGGGTGCGGGAAAAACTGTTTTTT.

The chain employs TRBV4-2 and TRBJ1-2; D remains unclear. The V gene lost 0 bases and the J gene lost 3 bases, with 2 bases spanning the gap. This CDR3 region has 12 residues. The V gene's germline CDR1 is LGHNA and CDR2 YNFKEQ. For the CDR3, the DNA is TGTGCCAGCAGCCAAGACGACTATGGCTACACCTTC. As protein: CASSQDDYGYTF.

V is TRBV28 and J is TRBJ2-5; weak D call: TRBD2 (6 bases). Germline assignment: CDR1 MDHEN and CDR2 SYDVKM. The CDR3 sequence is 15 residues long. Between the trimmed V and J ends, which lost 7 bases and 2 bases, there was a span of 17 bases. The CDR3 nucleotides read TGTGCCAGCACCTCACTTGGGCGGGGTCAAGAGACCCAGTACTTC. Translating it yields CASTSLGRGQETQYF.

To note about this clone: The sample has other DNA sequences that encode this CDR3 too. This chain uses TRBV9 with TRBJ2-2; 7 nucleotides align to TRBD2. Germline CDR1 SGDLS, CDR2 YYNGEE. V lost 0 bases to trimming and J lost 2 bases; unmatched junction nucleotides: 4. This CDR3 comprises 16 residues. In DNA form, the CDR3 reads TGTGCCAGCAGCGTAGGGCTAGCGGAAAACACCGGGGAGCTGTTTTTT. Translation: CASSVGLAENTGELFF.

The V call is TRBV5-1, the J call TRBJ2-1; 10 bases agree with TRBD2. CDR1 SGHRS and CDR2 YFSETQ come from the germline V gene. V lost 4 bases, J lost 12 bases, and 16 bases stayed unmatched. This CDR3 region has 16 residues. The CDR3 DNA reads TGCGCCAGCAGCGCAGGCGGGACTAGCGATCCCGCCGGGCAGTTCTTC. Translated: CASSAGGTSDPAGQFF.

The chain employs TRBV4-1 and TRBJ1-2; TRBD1 matches 7 bases. The V gene's germline CDR1 is MGHRA and CDR2 YSYEKL. This CDR3 has 15 amino acids. V shed 0 bases, J shed 2 bases, and the junction held 3 bases outside the gene matches. CDR3 sequence reads: CASSQDAGGNYGYTF. CDR3 coding DNA: TGCGCCAGCAGCCAAGATGCAGGGGGAAACTATGGCTACACCTTC.

The chain recombines TRBV18 with TRBJ2-7, with a possible D match to TRBD1 (5 bases). The CDR3 totals 13 residues. Trimming took 6 bases from V and 5 from J, leaving 14 bases between them. Germline V CDR1 and CDR2: KGHSH, LQKENI. Here the CDR3 reads CASSTQGTDEQYF. CDR3 nucleotides: TGTGCCAGCTCGACTCAGGGAACGGACGAGCAGTACTTC.

This chain links TRBV2 with TRBJ2-3; perhaps TRBD2 as D (5 bases). This CDR3 has 12 amino acids. The V end lost 6 bases, the J end lost 4 bases, and 8 bases lay between the germline ends. The germline CDR1 and CDR2 sequences are SNHLY and FYNNEI. CDR3 residues: CASRRAADTQYF. The CDR3 DNA reads as TGTGCCAGCAGGAGGGCCGCAGATACGCAGTATTTT.

To note about this clone: This may be a read error: a much more frequent sequence differs by one nucleotide. The J gene is TRBJ1-2, the V gene TRBV7-8, with D tentatively TRBD1 (5 bases). Trimming cost V 0 bases and J 6 bases, with 5 bases left between them. This CDR3 has 12 amino acids. Germline V CDR1 and CDR2: SGHVS, FQNEAQ. The chain's CDR3 is CASSLAGDGYTF. The CDR3 nucleotides are TGTGCCAGCAGCTTAGCGGGGGATGGCTACACCTTC.

V gene TRBV14 combines with J gene TRBJ1-4; unclear D gene. Trimming took 1 base from V and 1 from J, leaving 13 bases between them. Germline CDR1 SGHDN, CDR2 FVKESK. This CDR3 has 17 amino acids. The CDR3 coding sequence is TGTGCCAGCAGCCAAGTTGGCCTCTGGGGAACTAATGAAAAACTGTTTTTT. Translated, it gives CASSQVGLWGTNEKLFF.

The genes are TRBV9 and TRBJ2-7, with D unclear. Germline-derived CDR1 and CDR2 are SGDLS and YYNGEE. The CDR3 is 15 residues long. V lost 0 bases, J lost 3 bases, and 13 bases lay in between. The CDR3 nucleotides read TGTGCCAGCAGCGTAGACGTACACGAAAGCTACGAGCAGTACTTC. Residues: CASSVDVHESYEQYF.

The rearrangement uses TRBV6-5 and TRBJ2-3; D might be TRBD1 or TRBD2, each matching 5 bases. This CDR3 is 12 amino acids long. Germline CDR1 is MNHEY and CDR2 is SVGAGI. The V end was cut by 6 bases, the J end by 4 bases, with 8 bases between. The CDR3 DNA follows: TGTGCCAGCAGGGGACGTTCAGATACGCAGTATTTT. As protein: CASRGRSDTQYF.

The V call is TRBV7-8, the J call TRBJ2-7; D is unresolved. Between the trimmed V and J ends, which lost 0 bases and 0 bases, there was a span of 9 bases. Per the germline V gene, CDR1 is SGHVS and CDR2 is FQNEAQ. The CDR3 runs 15 residues. CDR3 loop: CASSLASVSSYEQYF. In DNA, the CDR3 is TGTGCCAGCAGCTTAGCAAGCGTATCCTCCTACGAGCAGTACTTC.

Of note for this clone: Since a much larger clone is just one base distant, this may be a read error. V usage is TRBV30 and J usage is TRBJ2-7, with a weak D call TRBD2 (5 bases). V gave up 0 bases and J gave up 5 bases, with 8 bases separating them. CDR3 length: 12 residues. Germline CDR1 GTSNPN, CDR2 SVGIG (reference sequence). The CDR3 region is CAWSVPGNEQYF. The CDR3 DNA reads TGTGCCTGGAGTGTACCGGGGAACGAGCAGTACTTC. The variable domain in full, with the rest retrieved from reference TRBV30 and TRBJ2-7, is SQTIHQWPATLVQPVGSPLSLECTVEGTSNPNLYWYRQAAGRGLQLLFYSVGIGQISSEVPQNLSASRPQDRQFILSSKKLLLSDSGFYLCAWSVPGNEQYFGPGTRLTVT.

This chain links TRBV29-1 with TRBJ2-7; TRBD1 might be the D (5 bases). Per the germline V gene, CDR1 is SQVTM and CDR2 is ANQGSEA. CDR3 size: 12 residues. Trimming took 5 bases from V and 5 from J, leaving 13 bases between them. CDR3 sequence reads: CSVLKGAHEQYF. The CDR3 DNA sequence: TGCAGCGTTCTAAAAGGGGCCCACGAGCAGTACTTC.

The rearrangement joins TRBV27 to TRBJ2-7; D is perhaps TRBD1 (5 bases). This CDR3 is built from 10 residues. V lost 7 bases and J 7 bases, leaving 8 bases between the germline ends. Germline CDR1 and CDR2: MNHEY and SMNVEV (reference sequence). The CDR3 sequence is CASTGHEQYF. CDR3 sequence (DNA): TGTGCCAGCACAGGGCATGAGCAGTACTTC.

This clone appeared many times. The rearrangement links TRBV15 to TRBJ1-1; D unresolved. Trimming took 3 bases from V and 0 from J, leaving 5 bases between them. Germline V lookup: CDR1 LNHNV, CDR2 YYDKDF (reference sequence). CDR3 size: 13 residues. CDR3 sequence reads: CATSSQMNTEAFF. The CDR3 nucleotides read TGTGCCACCAGCAGCCAAATGAACACTGAAGCTTTCTTT.

The count of this clone is one. The rearrangement links TRBV6-1 to TRBJ2-3; possible D gene TRBD2, 6 bases. Germline CDR1 is MNHNS and CDR2 is SASEGT. The CDR3 covers 16 residues. V was shortened by 2 bases and J by 2 bases, with 14 bases between the two germline ends. The CDR3 here is CASSELGREATDTQYF. Here the CDR3 DNA reads TGTGCCAGCAGTGAATTGGGCAGGGAGGCCACAGATACGCAGTATTTT.

In this sample, this clone turned up once. V usage is TRBV7-2 and J usage is TRBJ2-7; TRBD1 agrees at 7 bases. This CDR3 contains 14 residues. In germline, CDR1 is SGHTA, CDR2 FQGNSA. The ends lost 6 bases at V and 2 bases at J; junction bases unmatched: 7. The CDR3 sequence is CASSPGQFPYEQYF. The CDR3 bases are TGTGCCAGCAGTCCGGGACAGTTTCCCTACGAGCAGTACTTC.

A note on this clone: At the DNA level, this CDR3 is encoded by other sequences in the same sample as well. The rearrangement links TRBV5-1 to TRBJ2-1; 11 positions match TRBD2. Germline V gene data show CDR1 as SGHRS and CDR2 as YFSETQ. This CDR3 contains 16 residues. V was clipped by 0 bases and J by 7 bases; unmatched bases: 6. The CDR3 here is CASSLEASGRRNEQFF. CDR3 coding DNA: TGCGCCAGCAGCTTGGAGGCTAGCGGGAGGAGAAATGAGCAGTTCTTC.

V usage is TRBV4-2 and J usage is TRBJ2-1, with TRBD2 matching 7 bases. The germline V gene encodes CDR1 LGHNA and CDR2 YNFKEQ. V lost 3 bases to trimming and J lost 9 bases; unmatched junction nucleotides: 11. This CDR3 has 15 residues. The CDR3 DNA reads TGTGCCAGCAGCCACCAGAGGGAGGGAGCGCGTGAGCAGTTCTTC. Its translation is CASSHQREGAREQFF.